What follows is one T cell receptor (beta chain) and its context. The germline V gene has CDR1 SGHRS and CDR2 YFSETQ. The CDR3 is 13 amino acids. V shed 5 bases and J 4 bases; nucleotides not matched to a gene: 5. This record comes from a study of cytomegalovirus exposure and HLA in healthy donors. 60 Vbeta and 13 Jbeta primers were used in PCR. TCRdb's table, derived via immunoSEQ multiplex PCR, lists solely in-frame clones and lacks some. The repertoire holds 150,000 to 200,000 clones, with roughly 80% as singletons. The TCR originated in a young man in good health and CMV-seropositive. The chain is built from TRBV5-1 and TRBJ1-1, with TRBD1 matching over 7 bases. The source material was PBMCs. The CDR3 spells CASSLTGFTEAFF. For the CDR3, the DNA is TGCGCCAGCAGTTTGACAGGGTTCACTGAAGCTTTCTTT.